The entry that follows covers one TCR beta chain sequence. The antigen is undetermined. The record originates from a study of T cell responses to AZD1222 COVID-19 vaccine. Broader study findings: Once two AZD1222 doses were given, Spike-specific TCR breadth and depth went up.

Some clones are missing from TCRdb's copy, which holds only in-frame ones; the method was immunoSEQ multiplex PCR. The data contain nearly 80,000 clones, more than 70% of them singletons. The sequencing used peripheral blood, collected on day 0 of AZD1222 vaccination. The source is an adult in good health.

The CDR3 nucleotides read TGTGCCAGCGTATTCGAACAGGGCCGGAGCACTGAAGCTTTCTTT. Translated, it gives CASVFEQGRSTEAFF. The V and J genes are TRBV19 and TRBJ1-1, with TRBD1 as a possible D gene (6 bases). Looked up from germline, CDR1 is LNHDA and CDR2 is SQIVND (reference sequence). The CDR3 is made up of 15 amino acids. Trimming cost V 9 bases and J 4 bases, with 21 bases left between them. Filled out from reference TRBV19 and TRBJ1-1, the complete variable domain reads DGGITQSPKYLFRKEGQNVTLSCEQNLNHDAMYWYRQDPGQGLRLIYYSQIVNDFQKGDIAEGYSVSREKKESFPLTVTSAQKNPTAFYLCASVFEQGRSTEAFFGQGTRLTVV.